Each of the 28 T cell receptor beta chains below was sequenced from the same sample in a study of regulatory T cells in long-lasting Graves disease. The time point: persistent/refractory GD, antithyroid drugs over 5 years with positive TRAb. RNA isolated from PBMCs was used to make the TCR library. Through Arm-PCR of CDR3 regions and iRepertoire HTBI primers, TCR beta libraries were built. TCRdb analysed the multiplex PCR reads with MiXCR anew, one entry per CDR3 protein. The table has about 400,000 distinct CDR3 sequences, less than 25% seen once. The sequencing used peripheral blood mononuclear cells (PBMCs), collected when the disease was refractory, from a patient treated with antithyroid drugs. The origin of the receptors is a female donor with Graves disease.

Notes on this clonotype: A read error may account for a junction end that differs from germline. This chain joins TRBV3-1 and TRBJ2-7, with 11 bases lining up with TRBD2. The CDR3 is 15 amino acids. The V gene's germline CDR1 is LGHDT and CDR2 YNNKEL (reference sequence). The CDR3 region is CASSQELAGAYEQYF. DNA for the CDR3: TGCGCCAGCAGCCAAGAACTAGCGGGAGCCTACGAGCAGTACTTC.

The genes are TRBV2 and TRBJ2-2; D gene ambiguous. Germline CDR1 is SNHLY and CDR2 is FYNNEI. The V end lost 2 bases, the J end lost 5 bases, and 6 bases lay between the germline ends. The CDR3 is 13 residues long. The CDR3, as DNA: TGTGCCAGCAGTGAATTGATGACCGGGGAGCTGTTTTTT. Residues: CASSELMTGELFF.

This clonotype has ten or more counts. The genes are TRBV12-3 or TRBV12-4 and TRBJ1-2, with D unclear. The CDR3 loop spans 15 amino acids. V dropped 1 base and J dropped 4 bases, with 13 bases sitting between them. The CDR3 is CASSLGLTEFYGYTF. CDR3 DNA sequence: TGTGCCAGCAGTTTAGGGCTCACAGAATTCTATGGCTACACCTTC.

The chain carries TRBV5-1 and TRBJ2-7; D not resolved. With 0 bases removed from V and 2 bases from J, the gap between germline ends came to 6 bases. This CDR3 spans 13 amino acids. The germline gives CDR1 SGHRS, CDR2 YFSETQ. The CDR3: CASSLAAPYEQYF. The DNA for the CDR3 is TGCGCCAGCAGCTTGGCGGCACCCTACGAGCAGTACTTC.

This clonotype was seen a handful of times. The chain joins TRBV12-3 or TRBV12-4 to TRBJ2-2; TRBD1 matches 8 bases. Trimming at V came to 3 bases and at J to 5 bases, leaving 5 bases not matched to a gene. The CDR3 has 15 amino acids. In DNA form, the CDR3 reads TGTGCCAGCAGTTTTCCGACAGGGGCAACCGGGGAGCTGTTTTTT. Protein: CASSFPTGATGELFF.

This sequence joins TRBV5-6 and TRBJ1-2; 7 positions agree with TRBD1. This CDR3 spans 17 amino acids. V dropped 0 bases and J dropped 8; count of bases not matched to a gene: 16. Germline V lookup: CDR1 SGHDT, CDR2 YYEEEE. CDR3 bases: TGTGCCAGCAGCTTGGGACCTGCCCGGACAGGAGGCGAAGGCTACACCTTC. Translation: CASSLGPARTGGEGYTF.

The V and J genes are TRBV28 and TRBJ2-5, with D hard to call. Trimming cost V 6 bases and J 2 bases, with 22 bases left between them. CDR3 length equals 17 residues. The germline gives CDR1 MDHEN, CDR2 SYDVKM. CDR3 residues: CASSPSNLRNRQETQYF. The CDR3 bases are TGTGCCAGCAGCCCCTCGAATCTGCGGAACCGACAAGAGACCCAGTACTTC.

Comments on this clonotype: A much more abundant neighbour one base away suggests this may be a read error. The V gene is TRBV28, the J gene TRBJ1-1; D gene uncertain. CDR1 MDHEN and CDR2 SYDVKM come from the germline V gene. Trimming removed 7 bases from V and 1 base from J, with 13 bases in between. The length of the CDR3 is 14 residues. CDR3 region: CASNTPGSNTEAFF. The CDR3 DNA sequence: TGTGCCAGCAACACCCCTGGGTCGAACACTGAAGCTTTCTTT.

This clonotype was observed many times. V usage is TRBV7-8 and J usage is TRBJ2-7, with D perhaps matching TRBD1 (7 bases). There are 14 residues in the CDR3. Looked up from germline, CDR1 is SGHVS and CDR2 is FQNEAQ. V was clipped by 3 bases and J by 7 bases, with 16 bases between them. The CDR3 sequence is CASSFDGGGREQYF. The CDR3 nucleotides are TGTGCCAGCAGCTTCGATGGAGGGGGCAGGGAGCAGTACTTC.

The CDR3 loop is CSARVLVDGELFF. As DNA, the CDR3 is TGCAGTGCTAGAGTGTTGGTGGACGGGGAGCTGTTTTTT. This chain uses TRBV20-1 with TRBJ2-2; D gene ambiguous. Trimming pared 1 base from V and 7 bases from J, leaving 10 bases between. There are 13 residues in the CDR3. CDR1 is DFQATT and CDR2 is SNEGSKA in the germline V gene (reference sequence).

The chain recombines TRBV7-2 with TRBJ1-1; no reliable D call. The germline V gene encodes CDR1 SGHTA and CDR2 FQGNSA. V gave up 4 bases and J gave up 3 bases, with 21 bases separating them. CDR3 length: 17 residues. CDR3 loop: CASSSPRGRNPDTEAFF. The DNA for the CDR3 is TGTGCCAGCAGCTCCCCCCGCGGGCGGAATCCGGACACTGAAGCTTTCTTT. Variable domain in full (rest from reference TRBV7-2 and TRBJ1-1): GAGVSQSPSNKVTEKGKDVELRCDPISGHTALYWYRQSLGQGLEFLIYFQGNSAPDKSGLPSDRFSAERTGGSVSTLTIQRTQQEDSAVYLCASSSPRGRNPDTEAFFGQGTRLTVV.

The chain carries TRBV25-1 and TRBJ2-4; D unclear. In germline, CDR1 is MGHDK, CDR2 SYGVNS. Trimming left V 4 bases short and J 1 base short, with 11 bases between. This CDR3 contains 15 residues. CDR3 amino acids: CASSGTLEAKNIQYF. As DNA, the CDR3 is TGTGCCAGCAGTGGAACCTTGGAGGCCAAAAACATTCAGTACTTC. Full variable domain (rest looked up from reference TRBV25-1 and TRBJ2-4): EADIYQTPRYLVIGTGKKITLECSQTMGHDKMYWYQQDPGMELHLIHYSYGVNSTEKGDLSSESTVSRIRTEHFPLTLESARPSHTSQYLCASSGTLEAKNIQYFGAGTRLSVL.

V gene TRBV6-1 combines with J gene TRBJ1-2; tentatively, D is TRBD1 (6 bases). V lost 4 bases and J lost 6, with 12 bases in between. This CDR3 region has 13 residues. Germline CDR1 reads MNHNS; CDR2 reads SASEGT. As DNA, the CDR3 is TGTGCCAGCAGTGCCAGGGGTAAAGATGGCTACACCTTC. It specifies CASSARGKDGYTF.

This clonotype was counted many times. The V gene is TRBV6-5, the J gene TRBJ1-4; 7 nucleotides line up with TRBD1. The CDR3 runs to 17 residues. CDR1 is MNHEY and CDR2 is SVGAGI in the germline V gene. V shed 2 bases and J 3 bases; nucleotides not matched to a gene: 9. The CDR3 loop is CASSYAVTGPANEKLFF. CDR3 DNA: TGTGCCAGCAGTTACGCAGTGACAGGGCCGGCTAATGAAAAACTGTTTTTT.

This clonotype was detected ten times or more. The chain employs TRBV11-2 and TRBJ2-7; D call uncertain. Germline CDR1 reads SGHAT; CDR2 reads FQNNGV. This CDR3 has 13 residues. Trimming pared 3 bases from V and 0 bases from J, leaving 6 bases between. The CDR3 region has the DNA TGTGCCAGCAGCTTGATGAGCTCCTACGAGCAGTACTTC. Translated: CASSLMSSYEQYF.

The CDR3 DNA is TGTGCCAGCAGCTCCCCGGTGGGGGAGACCCAGTACTTC. It is translated as CASSSPVGETQYF. The chain links TRBV7-9 to TRBJ2-5; D unclear. V shed 4 bases and J shed 5 bases, with 11 bases lying between them. The germline gives CDR1 SEHNR, CDR2 FQNEAQ (reference sequence). The CDR3 spans 13 residues.

This clonotype was counted only a few times. The V call is TRBV4-2, the J call TRBJ2-7; 8 bases match TRBD1. The germline CDR1 and CDR2 sequences are LGHNA and YNFKEQ. With 0 bases clipped from V and 2 bases from J, the junction kept 6 bases outside the gene matches. The CDR3 runs 16 residues. The CDR3 is CASSQDRTGGTYEQYF. CDR3 sequence (DNA): TGTGCCAGCAGCCAAGATAGAACAGGGGGGACCTACGAGCAGTACTTC.

The sample holds a few counts of this clonotype. This sequence joins TRBV10-2 and TRBJ2-2; D remains unclear. This CDR3 is built from 13 residues. Germline CDR1 reads WSHSY; CDR2 reads SAAADI. The V end was cut by 4 bases, the J end by 6 bases, with 9 bases between. CDR3 protein: CASSGPSPGELFF. CDR3 coding DNA: TGCGCCAGCAGTGGTCCGAGCCCCGGGGAGCTGTTTTTT.

This clonotype has ten or more counts. The chain employs TRBV9 and TRBJ2-5, with no clear D. CDR1 SGDLS and CDR2 YYNGEE come from the germline V gene. The CDR3 is 13 amino acids. With 0 bases removed from V and 5 bases from J, the gap between germline ends came to 8 bases. CDR3 region: CASSVGRSETQYF. CDR3 sequence (DNA): TGTGCCAGCAGCGTAGGGCGGTCGGAGACCCAGTACTTC.

This clonotype came up a few times. This sequence joins TRBV27 and TRBJ1-1; D not resolved. Germline CDR1 is MNHEY and CDR2 is SMNVEV (reference sequence). This CDR3 has 13 residues. The V end lost 5 bases, the J end lost 11 bases, and 18 bases lay between the germline ends. In nucleotides, the CDR3 is TGTGCCAGCAGTCCCCTACTTGGGGTGGGGGCTTTCTTT. Residues: CASSPLLGVGAFF.

This clonotype has ten or more counts. This rearrangement joins TRBV20-1 to TRBJ1-5; TRBD1 might be the D (5 bases). V lost 0 bases to trimming and J lost 5 bases, with 14 bases between them. Per germline, CDR1 DFQATT and CDR2 SNEGSKA (reference sequence). The CDR3 is made up of 15 amino acids. Written as DNA, the CDR3 is TGCAGTGCTAGAGAGGCCCAGGGAAGTTATCAGCCCCAGCATTTT. Its translation: CSAREAQGSYQPQHF.

The J gene is TRBJ2-3, the V gene TRBV6-1; tentatively, D is TRBD1 (6 bases). Germline CDR1 MNHNS, CDR2 SASEGT. The ends were cut back, 2 bases at V and 2 bases at J, with 8 bases in the middle. The CDR3 is 14 residues long. The CDR3 DNA reads as TGTGCCAGCAGTGAAAGGGGGATCACAGATACGCAGTATTTT. Translation: CASSERGITDTQYF.

This chain uses TRBV6-5 with TRBJ1-5, with 7 bases that match TRBD1. The V gene end was trimmed by 0 bases and the J gene end by 4 bases; junction bases not matched to a gene: 6. The CDR3 spans 16 residues. The germline CDR1 and CDR2 sequences are MNHEY and SVGAGI. The CDR3 region has the DNA TGTGCCAGCAGTTACTCTACAGGGGATGCTAATCAGCCCCAGCATTTT. This codes for CASSYSTGDANQPQHF.

The table lists this clonotype with many counts. Here the CDR3 DNA reads TGTGCCAGCAGCTCGAGAACCGGGACAGGTCAAGAGACCCAGTACTTC. Its protein product is CASSSRTGTGQETQYF. The V call is TRBV11-2, the J call TRBJ2-5; 8 bases match TRBD1. The CDR3 covers 16 residues. J lost 2 bases, V lost 4 bases, and 9 bases had no gene match. Germline V gene lookup returns CDR1 SGHAT and CDR2 FQNNGV.

This clonotype has a handful of counts. V is TRBV20-1 and J is TRBJ2-7, with D maybe TRBD1 (5 bases). This CDR3 comprises 12 residues. The V and J ends lost 4 bases and 3 bases respectively, with 10 bases between them. Germline CDR1 reads DFQATT; CDR2 reads SNEGSKA (reference sequence). The DNA of the CDR3 is TGCAGTGCTAAGCAGGGCCGCTACGAGCAGTACTTC. Amino acids: CSAKQGRYEQYF.

This clonotype has more than one count but fewer than ten. The chain employs TRBV6-1 and TRBJ2-2; 13 bases match TRBD2. Germline assignment: CDR1 MNHNS and CDR2 SASEGT. The CDR3 has 21 residues. Trimming took 5 bases from V and 4 from J; bases not matched to a gene: 19. The CDR3 DNA reads as TGTGCCAGCAGTCGCCTTCAAGGAAGACTAGCGGGGGGCGAGGGCACCGGGGAGCTGTTTTTT. It codes for CASSRLQGRLAGGEGTGELFF.

The V gene is TRBV7-2, the J gene TRBJ2-7; the D is unclear. Trimming pared 5 bases from V and 3 bases from J, leaving 11 bases between. Germline V gene sequence: CDR1 SGHTA, CDR2 FQGNSA. CDR3 size: 13 residues. CDR3: CASSPRWIYEQYF. In DNA, the CDR3 is TGTGCCAGCAGCCCAAGATGGATCTACGAGCAGTACTTC.

The sample holds a few counts of this clonotype. This sequence joins TRBV7-9 and TRBJ2-5; TRBD1 might be the D (6 bases). The CDR3 spans 15 residues. V was shortened by 5 bases and J by 1 base, with 14 bases between the two germline ends. From germline, CDR1 is SEHNR and CDR2 FQNEAQ (reference sequence). The CDR3 DNA reads TGTGCCAGCAGCCGGAGAACAGGGATCCAAGAGACCCAGTACTTC. Translation gives CASSRRTGIQETQYF.